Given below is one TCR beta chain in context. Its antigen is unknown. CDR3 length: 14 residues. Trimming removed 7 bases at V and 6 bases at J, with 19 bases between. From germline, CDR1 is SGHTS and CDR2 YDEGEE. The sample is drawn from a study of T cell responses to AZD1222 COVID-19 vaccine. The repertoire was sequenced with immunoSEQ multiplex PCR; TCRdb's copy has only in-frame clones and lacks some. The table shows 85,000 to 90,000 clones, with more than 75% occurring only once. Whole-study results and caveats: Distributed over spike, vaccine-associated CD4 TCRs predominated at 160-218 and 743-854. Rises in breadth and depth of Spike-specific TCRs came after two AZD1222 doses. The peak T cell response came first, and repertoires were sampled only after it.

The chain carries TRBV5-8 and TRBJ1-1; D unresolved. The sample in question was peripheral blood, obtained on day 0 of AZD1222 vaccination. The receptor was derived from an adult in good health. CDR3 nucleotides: TGTGCCAGCGAACAACAATTAAGTGGTTCTGAAGCTTTCTTT. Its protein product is CASEQQLSGSEAFF.